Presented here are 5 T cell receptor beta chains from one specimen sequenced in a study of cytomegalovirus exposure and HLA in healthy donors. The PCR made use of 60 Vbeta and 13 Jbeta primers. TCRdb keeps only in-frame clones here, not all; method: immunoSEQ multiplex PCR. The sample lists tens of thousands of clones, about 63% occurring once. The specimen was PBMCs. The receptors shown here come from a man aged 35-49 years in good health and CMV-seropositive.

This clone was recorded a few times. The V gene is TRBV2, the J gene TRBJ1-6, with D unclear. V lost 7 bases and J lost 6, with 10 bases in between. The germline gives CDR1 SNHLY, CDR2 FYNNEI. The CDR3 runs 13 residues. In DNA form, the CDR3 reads TGTGCCAGCATGATCACGGGTAATTCACCCCTCCACTTT. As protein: CASMITGNSPLHF.

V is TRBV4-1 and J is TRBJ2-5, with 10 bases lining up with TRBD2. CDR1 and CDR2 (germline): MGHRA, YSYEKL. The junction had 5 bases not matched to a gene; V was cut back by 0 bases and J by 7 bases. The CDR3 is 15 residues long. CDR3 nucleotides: TGCGCCAGCAGCCAAGATCGCCAGCGGGGGGGGACCCAGTACTTC. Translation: CASSQDRQRGGTQYF.

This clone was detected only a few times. DNA of the CDR3: TGTGCCAGCAGCCCAGGGATTGTGACGGATCAGCCCCAGCATTTT. Translating it yields CASSPGIVTDQPQHF. This chain uses TRBV27 with TRBJ1-5; TRBD1 is a possible D gene (5 bases). CDR1 is MNHEY and CDR2 is SMNVEV in the germline V gene (reference sequence). This CDR3 region has 15 residues. Trimming removed 6 bases from V and 5 bases from J, with 17 bases in between.

DNA for the CDR3: TGTGCCAGCAGTTGGACTGGGGACAGGTGGCTGTTTTTT. This sequence encodes CASSWTGDRWLFF. J is TRBJ2-2 and V is TRBV6-5, with TRBD1 matching over 8 bases. Germline values: CDR1 MNHEY, CDR2 SVGAGI. CDR3 length: 13 residues. Trimming removed 4 bases from V and 13 bases from J; junction bases left unmatched: 8.

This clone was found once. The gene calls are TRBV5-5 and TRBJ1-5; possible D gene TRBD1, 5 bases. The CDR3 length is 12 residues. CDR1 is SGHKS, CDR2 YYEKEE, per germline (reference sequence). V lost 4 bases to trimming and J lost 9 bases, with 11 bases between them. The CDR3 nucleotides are TGTGCCAGCAGCCCATTTACAGGGCCCCAGCATTTT. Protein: CASSPFTGPQHF.